The 25 T cell receptor beta chains below were found in one sample sequenced in a study of blood T cell repertoires in COVID-19. Sequenced by immunoSEQ multiplex PCR; TCRdb stores in-frame clones only, minus some. This table has about 67,000 clones, 75% to 85% appearing once. The sample consisted of peripheral blood. Receptor source: a woman aged 55-70 years with acute or convalescent COVID-19.

This clone was detected only a few times. The V and J genes are TRBV5-1 and TRBJ2-1; D gene uncertain. The germline gives CDR1 SGHRS, CDR2 YFSETQ. V was pared by 4 bases and J by 9 bases, with 14 bases between. This CDR3 has 13 amino acids. The CDR3 region has the DNA TGCGCCAGCAGCCTTAAATCGAATAGTGAGCAGTTCTTC. Translation gives CASSLKSNSEQFF.

The chain joins TRBV4-2 to TRBJ2-2, with 12 bases identical to TRBD2. The CDR3 has 18 amino acids. Looked up from germline, CDR1 is LGHNA and CDR2 is YNFKEQ. The ends lost 1 base at V and 1 base at J; junction bases unmatched: 4. This CDR3 reads CASSQAATSGGNTGELFF. CDR3 DNA sequence: TGTGCCAGCAGCCAAGCTGCGACTAGCGGGGGGAACACCGGGGAGCTGTTTTTT.

V and J are TRBV5-8 and TRBJ2-5, with D possibly TRBD1 on 6 matching bases. Deletions cut 4 bases from V and 2 bases from J, with 12 bases between. The CDR3 has 14 residues. Germline V gives CDR1 SGHTS, CDR2 YDEGEE. The CDR3 coding sequence is TGTGCCAGCAGCCTGGGGGCCCGACAAGAGACCCAGTACTTC. Protein: CASSLGARQETQYF.

This rearrangement joins TRBV7-2 to TRBJ2-6; D remains unclear. Trimming took 5 bases from V and 0 from J, leaving 8 bases between them. CDR3 length equals 15 residues. Germline assignment: CDR1 SGHTA and CDR2 FQGNSA. The CDR3 spells CASSPNFSGANVLTF. The CDR3 nucleotides read TGTGCCAGCAGCCCCAACTTCTCTGGGGCCAACGTCCTGACTTTC.

The chain uses TRBV27 and TRBJ2-1, with D uncertain. Germline assignment: CDR1 MNHEY and CDR2 SMNVEV (reference sequence). This CDR3 has 13 amino acids. Between the trimmed V and J ends, which lost 5 bases and 10 bases, there was a span of 15 bases. DNA of the CDR3: TGTGCCAGCAGTCCAACCCGCACACAAGAGCAGTTCTTC. It is translated as CASSPTRTQEQFF.

V gene TRBV10-3 combines with J gene TRBJ1-2; D not resolved. This CDR3 region has 15 residues. The germline V gene has CDR1 ENHRY and CDR2 SYGVKD. V was cut by 3 bases and J by 2 bases, with 13 bases left in between. CDR3 in amino acids: CAISESVRVNYGYTF. In nucleotides, the CDR3 is TGTGCCATCAGTGAATCGGTGAGGGTGAACTATGGCTACACCTTC.

The chain joins TRBV5-6 to TRBJ1-4; D gene uncertain. Trimming cost V 2 bases and J 4 bases, with 9 bases left between them. The CDR3 loop spans 14 amino acids. Looked up from germline, CDR1 is SGHDT and CDR2 is YYEEEE. CDR3 DNA sequence: TGTGCCAGCAGCTTTGGAGGAAGTAATGAAAAACTGTTTTTT. Protein sequence: CASSFGGSNEKLFF.

The V gene is TRBV7-9, the J gene TRBJ2-1, with D unresolved. This CDR3 has 13 amino acids. Germline lookup yields CDR1 SEHNR and CDR2 FQNEAQ (reference sequence). The V end lost 5 bases, the J end lost 4 bases, and 9 bases lay between the germline ends. This CDR3 reads CASSPDGYNEQFF. The CDR3 nucleotides read TGTGCCAGCAGCCCCGACGGGTACAATGAGCAGTTCTTC.

V is TRBV7-2 and J is TRBJ2-5, with 7 nucleotides matching TRBD2. CDR1 and CDR2 (germline): SGHTA, FQGNSA. The CDR3 has 14 amino acids. J lost 2 bases, V lost 2 bases, and 2 bases had no gene match. The CDR3 DNA reads TGTGCCAGCAGCTTACAGCGGGGTCAAGAGACCCAGTACTTC. Protein product: CASSLQRGQETQYF.

This clone appeared a single time. V is TRBV19 and J is TRBJ1-6; the D is unclear. Germline loops: CDR1 LNHDA, CDR2 SQIVND (reference sequence). This CDR3 has 13 residues. Between the trimmed V and J ends, which lost 5 bases and 7 bases, there was a span of 9 bases. The CDR3 here is CASSVLTNSPLHF. In nucleotides, the CDR3 is TGTGCCAGTAGTGTCCTTACAAATTCACCCCTCCACTTT. Supplemented by reference TRBV19 and TRBJ1-6, the full variable domain reads DGGITQSPKYLFRKEGQNVTLSCEQNLNHDAMYWYRQDPGQGLRLIYYSQIVNDFQKGDIAEGYSVSREKKESFPLTVTSAQKNPTAFYLCASSVLTNSPLHFGNGTRLTVT.

Here the CDR3 reads CASSQTGQSSLHF. The CDR3 DNA reads TGTGCCAGCAGCCAGACGGGACAGTCGTCCCTCCACTTT. The V call is TRBV3-1 (or the pseudogene TRBV3-2), the J call TRBJ1-6; 7 nucleotides line up with TRBD1. With 3 bases clipped from V and 14 bases from J, the junction kept 7 bases outside the gene matches. Germline V gene data show CDR1 as LGHDT and CDR2 as YNNKEL (reference sequence). CDR3 length equals 13 residues.

V usage is TRBV3-1 (or the pseudogene TRBV3-2) and J usage is TRBJ2-1, with a tentative D call TRBD2 (6 bases). This CDR3 spans 14 amino acids. V was cut by 5 bases and J by 7 bases, with 15 bases left in between. CDR1 is LGHDT, CDR2 YNNKEL, per germline (reference sequence). The CDR3 spells CASSSYYRGNEQFF. CDR3 in DNA: TGTGCCAGCAGCTCCTACTACCGGGGGAATGAGCAGTTCTTC.

This chain joins TRBV5-4 and TRBJ2-2, with TRBD2 matching over 14 bases. Germline CDR1 is SGHNT and CDR2 is YYREEE (reference sequence). The CDR3 has 14 residues. Unmatched junction bases numbered 3, after V lost 4 bases and J lost 10 bases. This CDR3 reads CASSMGLAGEELFF. The CDR3 coding sequence is TGTGCCAGCAGCATGGGACTAGCGGGGGAGGAGCTGTTTTTT.

The sample holds one count of this clone. The gene calls are TRBV5-1 and TRBJ1-2; maybe TRBD1 (6 bases). CDR1 is SGHRS and CDR2 is YFSETQ in the germline V gene. The ends were cut back, 1 base at V and 8 bases at J, with 15 bases in the middle. This CDR3 is built from 14 residues. This CDR3 reads CASSLSQGSAGYTF. The CDR3 DNA sequence: TGCGCCAGCAGCTTGTCGCAGGGGTCTGCCGGCTACACCTTC.

The count of this clone is one. V gene TRBV7-9 combines with J gene TRBJ2-5, with 9 bases fitting TRBD1. The CDR3 runs to 15 residues. V lost 5 bases, J lost 5 bases, and 9 bases stayed unmatched. Germline assignment: CDR1 SEHNR and CDR2 FQNEAQ (reference sequence). In nucleotides, the CDR3 is TGTGCCAGCAGCCGAGAACAGGGGGCGGGTGAGACCCAGTACTTC. Translation: CASSREQGAGETQYF.

The chain joins TRBV29-1 to TRBJ2-1, with 8 positions matching TRBD1. Trimming removed 6 bases from V and 6 bases from J; junction bases left unmatched: 10. Looked up from germline, CDR1 is SQVTM and CDR2 is ANQGSEA. This CDR3 spans 14 amino acids. The CDR3 nucleotides read TGCAGCGTAACCTGGACAGGGTCTAGCAATGAGCAGTTCTTC. This codes for CSVTWTGSSNEQFF.

The chain employs TRBV28 and TRBJ1-1, with TRBD1 matching 7 bases. The CDR3 totals 14 residues. V was pared by 6 bases and J by 3 bases, with 7 bases of the junction left unmatched. Germline V lookup: CDR1 MDHEN, CDR2 SYDVKM. CDR3 DNA: TGTGCCAGCAGCGACCGGGACAGCTACACTGAAGCTTTCTTT. This codes for CASSDRDSYTEAFF.

This chain uses TRBV11-2 with TRBJ2-5; TRBD1 aligns across 9 bases. Germline loops: CDR1 SGHAT, CDR2 FQNNGV. Trimming took 5 bases from V and 5 from J; bases not matched to a gene: 9. This CDR3 comprises 15 residues. The CDR3 protein is CASSPPQGAHETQYF. In DNA form, the CDR3 reads TGTGCCAGCAGCCCCCCACAGGGGGCTCATGAGACCCAGTACTTC.

The chain employs TRBV9 and TRBJ2-7, with D tentatively TRBD1 (6 bases). The CDR3 runs 15 residues. Germline CDR1 SGDLS, CDR2 YYNGEE. Trimming removed 0 bases at V and 3 bases at J, with 13 bases between. The CDR3 bases are TGTGCCAGCAGCGTAGACTTCGGGACAATCTACGAGCAGTACTTC. Translating gives CASSVDFGTIYEQYF.

This chain uses TRBV14 with TRBJ2-7; the D is unclear. Germline CDR1 and CDR2: SGHDN and FVKESK. V was pared by 4 bases and J by 3 bases, with 7 bases between. This CDR3 has 12 residues. The CDR3 bases are TGTGCCAGCAGCCGACAAGGCTACGAGCAGTACTTC. Its protein is CASSRQGYEQYF.

This chain connects TRBV19 to TRBJ1-4; 7 bases are shared with TRBD1. Germline CDR1 LNHDA, CDR2 SQIVND (reference sequence). The CDR3 loop spans 14 amino acids. J gave up 8 bases and V 5 bases, and 8 bases lay outside the gene matches. CDR3 protein: CASSGRQGREKLFF. CDR3 nucleotide sequence: TGTGCCAGTAGTGGGAGACAGGGACGGGAAAAACTGTTTTTT. The whole variable domain, filled in from reference TRBV19 and TRBJ1-4, reads DGGITQSPKYLFRKEGQNVTLSCEQNLNHDAMYWYRQDPGQGLRLIYYSQIVNDFQKGDIAEGYSVSREKKESFPLTVTSAQKNPTAFYLCASSGRQGREKLFFGSGTQLSVL.

This clone was detected only a few times. The chain has TRBV4-1 and TRBJ2-3; maybe TRBD1 (6 bases). This CDR3 has 14 amino acids. Germline assignment: CDR1 MGHRA and CDR2 YSYEKL. V was shortened by 2 bases and J by 6 bases, with 12 bases between the two germline ends. CDR3 DNA: TGCGCCAGCAGCCAATATACAGGGAAGGATACGCAGTATTTT. Translation gives CASSQYTGKDTQYF.

The chain is built from TRBV4-2 and TRBJ1-4, with D possibly being TRBD1 (5 bases). V was pared by 0 bases and J by 3 bases, with 11 bases between. This CDR3 region has 16 residues. From germline, CDR1 is LGHNA and CDR2 YNFKEQ. CDR3 amino acids: CASSQDADTSNEKLFF. CDR3 bases: TGTGCCAGCAGCCAAGACGCGGACACTTCTAATGAAAAACTGTTTTTT.

The gene calls are TRBV29-1 and TRBJ2-7; 7 bases match TRBD1. V dropped 5 bases and J dropped 2; count of bases not matched to a gene: 12. CDR3 length equals 15 residues. Looked up from germline, CDR1 is SQVTM and CDR2 is ANQGSEA. Written as DNA, the CDR3 is TGCAGCGTTAAATACAGATCCGGGACAGCCTACGAGCAGTACTTC. Amino acid sequence: CSVKYRSGTAYEQYF.

This chain uses TRBV7-9 with TRBJ2-5, with TRBD1 matching over 7 bases. J lost 1 base, V lost 6 bases, and 11 bases had no gene match. Per germline, CDR1 SEHNR and CDR2 FQNEAQ (reference sequence). The CDR3 sequence is 16 residues long. CDR3 loop: CASSPPGTALQETQYF. CDR3 coding DNA: TGTGCCAGCAGTCCCCCCGGGACAGCCCTCCAAGAGACCCAGTACTTC. Using reference TRBV7-9 and TRBJ2-5 for the parts outside the CDR3, the full variable domain is DTGVSQNPRHKITKRGQNVTFRCDPISEHNRLYWYRQTLGQGPEFLTYFQNEAQLEKSRLLSDRFSAERPKGSFSTLEIQRTEQGDSAMYLCASSPPGTALQETQYFGPGTRLLVL.